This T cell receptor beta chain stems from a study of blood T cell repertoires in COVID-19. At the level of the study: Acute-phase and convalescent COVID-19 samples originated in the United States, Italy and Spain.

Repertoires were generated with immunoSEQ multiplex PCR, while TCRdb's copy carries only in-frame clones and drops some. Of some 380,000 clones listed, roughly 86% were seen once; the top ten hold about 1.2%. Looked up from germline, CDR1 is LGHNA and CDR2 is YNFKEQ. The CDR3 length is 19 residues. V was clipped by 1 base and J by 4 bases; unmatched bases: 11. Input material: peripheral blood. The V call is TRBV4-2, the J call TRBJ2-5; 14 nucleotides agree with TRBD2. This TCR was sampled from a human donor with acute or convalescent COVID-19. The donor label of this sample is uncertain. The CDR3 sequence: CASSQGRRLAGGPTETQYF. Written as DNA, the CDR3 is TGTGCCAGCAGCCAAGGGCGTCGACTAGCGGGGGGGCCTACAGAGACCCAGTACTTC.